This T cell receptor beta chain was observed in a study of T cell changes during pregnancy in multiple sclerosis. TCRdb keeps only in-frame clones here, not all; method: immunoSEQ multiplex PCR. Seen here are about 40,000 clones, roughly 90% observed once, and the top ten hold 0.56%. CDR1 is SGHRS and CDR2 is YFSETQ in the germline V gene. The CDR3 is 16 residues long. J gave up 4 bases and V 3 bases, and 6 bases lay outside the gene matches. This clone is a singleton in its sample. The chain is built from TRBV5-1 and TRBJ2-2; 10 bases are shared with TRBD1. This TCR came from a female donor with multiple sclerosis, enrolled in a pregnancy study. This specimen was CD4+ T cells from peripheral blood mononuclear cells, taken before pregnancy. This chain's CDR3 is CASSWGQGSGTGELFF. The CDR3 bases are TGCGCCAGCAGCTGGGGACAGGGGTCGGGCACCGGGGAGCTGTTTTTT.